This TCR beta chain was sequenced during a study of CD8 T cells in Susac syndrome. Study-level results: Only a relatively small number of individuals were included in the TCR sequencing and HLA analysis.

Comment on this clonotype: Its antigen is unidentified.

Reverse transcription of roughly 0.45 to 1 ug RNA was carried out with random hexamers. A multiplex approach, immunoSEQ multiplex PCR, amplified TCR beta CDR3 across 54 Vbeta and 13 Jbeta. TCRdb independently ran MiXCR on the immunoSEQ multiplex PCR reads; one entry per CDR3 protein. Here the sample spans 250,000 to 350,000 distinct CDR3 sequences, 92% being singletons. The multiple sclerosis control group consisted of treatment-naive patients whose relapsing-remitting disease, which was either stable or active, fulfilled revised McDonald criteria. Negative isolation yielded CD8+ and CD4+ T cells; FACS enriched TEMRA cells. Germline V gene data show CDR1 as SNHLY and CDR2 as FYNNEI. The CDR3 has 14 residues. The germline V and J ends were trimmed by 2 bases and 7 bases, with 14 bases remaining between them.

This sequence was found in a human donor with multiple sclerosis. Sequencing was done on a sample of CD4+ T cells from PBMCs. The chain couples TRBV2 to TRBJ2-5; D possibly corresponds to TRBD2 (7 bases). The CDR3 loop is CASSEIGGPGTQYF. CDR3 nucleotide sequence: TGTGCCAGCAGTGAAATCGGGGGGCCGGGGACCCAGTACTTC. Full variable domain (missing parts from reference TRBV2 and TRBJ2-5): EPEVTQTPSHQVTQMGQEVILRCVPISNHLYFYWYRQILGQKVEFLVSFYNNEISEKSEIFDDQFSVERPDGSNFTLKIRSTKLEDSAMYFCASSEIGGPGTQYFGPGTRLLVL.